Shown below are 5 T cell receptor beta chains from a single sample sequenced in a study of blood T cell repertoires in COVID-19. The data were produced by immunoSEQ multiplex PCR, yet TCRdb's version contains in-frame clones alone and is incomplete. The sample yields fewer than 80,000 clones, just over 85% seen once. Sequenced input: peripheral blood. The receptors originated from a man younger than 40 with acute or convalescent COVID-19.

V gene TRBV9 combines with J gene TRBJ2-7, with a weak D call TRBD2 (5 bases). Germline CDR1 reads SGDLS; CDR2 reads YYNGEE. Trimming removed 0 bases at V and 2 bases at J, with 12 bases between. CDR3 size: 15 residues. CDR3 sequence reads: CASSVEAGRAYEQYF. Here the CDR3 DNA reads TGTGCCAGCAGCGTAGAGGCGGGCCGAGCCTACGAGCAGTACTTC. The full variable domain, rest sourced from reference TRBV9 and TRBJ2-7, is DSGVTQTPKHLITATGQRVTLRCSPRSGDLSVYWYQQSLDQGLQFLIQYYNGEERAKGNILERFSAQQFPDLHSELNLSSLELGDSALYFCASSVEAGRAYEQYFGPGTRLTVT.

The chain is built from TRBV18 and TRBJ2-1; TRBD2 matches 12 bases. The CDR3 sequence is 17 residues long. The germline V gene encodes CDR1 KGHSH and CDR2 LQKENI. V shed 1 base, J shed 0 bases, and the junction held 1 base outside the gene matches. CDR3 residues: CASSPRTSGASYNEQFF. The CDR3 region has the DNA TGTGCCAGCTCACCACGGACTAGCGGGGCCTCCTACAATGAGCAGTTCTTC.

The V gene is TRBV7-2, the J gene TRBJ1-1, with D perhaps TRBD1 (6 bases). Germline lookup yields CDR1 SGHTA and CDR2 FQGNSA. V lost 1 base and J 2 bases, leaving 8 bases between the germline ends. The CDR3 spans 14 residues. The CDR3 nucleotides are TGTGCCAGCAGCTTAGGGACAGCTAACACTGAAGCTTTCTTT. It encodes CASSLGTANTEAFF.

V is TRBV11-2 and J is TRBJ2-5; 9 nucleotides agree with TRBD1. This CDR3 is 16 amino acids long. Trimming took 4 bases from V and 6 from J; bases not matched to a gene: 12. Germline values: CDR1 SGHAT, CDR2 FQNNGV. The CDR3 nucleotides read TGTGCCAGCAGCTCGCTCCTTACAGGGGGCTTAAAGACCCAGTACTTC. Its protein product is CASSSLLTGGLKTQYF.

V usage is TRBV30 and J usage is TRBJ1-6, with 7 positions matching TRBD1. The CDR3 runs 13 residues. With 7 bases clipped from V and 4 bases from J, the junction kept 4 bases outside the gene matches. Germline CDR1 reads GTSNPN; CDR2 reads SVGIG (reference sequence). The CDR3 DNA sequence: TGTGCCTTCCAGACAGGGTATAATTCACCCCTCCACTTT. Translating gives CAFQTGYNSPLHF.